Here is one T cell receptor (beta chain) with its context. The record originates from a study of blood T cell repertoires in COVID-19. In the study overall: Acute-phase and convalescent COVID-19 samples originated in the United States, Italy and Spain. The analysed material was cDNA or gDNA that came from T cells, B-cell-depleted T cells, or PBMCs.

Data came from immunoSEQ multiplex PCR; TCRdb stores just in-frame clones and leaves some out. Among over 100,000 clones listed, about 87% were seen once. The CDR3 spans 15 residues. The V segment lost 1 base and the J segment 2 bases; nucleotides outside the gene matches: 3. The germline V gene has CDR1 KGHSH and CDR2 LQKENI. Sequenced input: peripheral blood. V usage is TRBV18 and J usage is TRBJ2-3; 7 bases fit TRBD2. This receptor was identified in a woman in her fifties or sixties with acute or convalescent COVID-19. DNA of the CDR3: TGTGCCAGCTCACCACGACTAGCTGACACAGATACGCAGTATTTT. It codes for CASSPRLADTDTQYF.